Listed here are 8 T cell receptor beta chains from one sample, sequenced in a study of T cell changes during pregnancy in multiple sclerosis. Clones were sequenced by immunoSEQ multiplex PCR, and TCRdb holds only the in-frame ones, with some missing. The sample yields more than 45,000 clones, around 93% seen once. The sample in question was CD4+ T cells from peripheral blood mononuclear cells, obtained after pregnancy. The source is a female donor with multiple sclerosis, enrolled in a pregnancy study.

This chain uses TRBV2 with TRBJ2-4; TRBD1 matches at 9 bases. From germline, CDR1 is SNHLY and CDR2 FYNNEI. The trim removed 7 bases at V and 3 bases at J, leaving 7 bases unmatched. The CDR3 is made up of 15 amino acids. The CDR3 protein is CASNTGGFVKNIQYF. Written as DNA, the CDR3 is TGTGCCAGCAATACAGGGGGCTTTGTCAAAAACATTCAGTACTTC.

The rearrangement links TRBV10-3 to TRBJ1-3, with a weak D call TRBD1 (5 bases). Germline V gives CDR1 ENHRY, CDR2 SYGVKD. V was trimmed by 4 bases and J by 0 bases, leaving 7 bases between them. The CDR3 contains 14 residues. The CDR3 sequence: CAISGQSSGNTIYF. The CDR3 nucleotides are TGTGCCATCAGTGGACAGAGCTCTGGAAACACCATATATTTT.

J is TRBJ2-1 and V is TRBV7-6, with 7 bases that match TRBD2. V gave up 4 bases and J gave up 4 bases; unmatched junction bases: 4. The germline gives CDR1 SGHVS, CDR2 FNYEAQ. This CDR3 has 14 residues. The CDR3: CASSSLAKYNEQFF. The CDR3 DNA sequence: TGTGCCAGCAGCTCACTAGCGAAGTACAATGAGCAGTTCTTC.

This clone appeared once. This chain links TRBV19 with TRBJ1-1; possibly TRBD1 for D (5 bases). Trimming removed 5 bases from V and 1 base from J, with 11 bases in between. Germline V lookup: CDR1 LNHDA, CDR2 SQIVND (reference sequence). This CDR3 has 14 amino acids. Here the CDR3 reads CASSPRTSNTEAFF. The CDR3 DNA reads TGTGCCAGTAGTCCCCGGACATCGAACACTGAAGCTTTCTTT. Supplemented by reference TRBV19 and TRBJ1-1, the full variable domain reads DGGITQSPKYLFRKEGQNVTLSCEQNLNHDAMYWYRQDPGQGLRLIYYSQIVNDFQKGDIAEGYSVSREKKESFPLTVTSAQKNPTAFYLCASSPRTSNTEAFFGQGTRLTVV.

The chain carries TRBV7-2 and TRBJ2-1; 9 bases are a match to TRBD2. CDR1 and CDR2 (germline): SGHTA, FQGNSA. There are 16 residues in the CDR3. J lost 12 bases, V lost 0 bases, and 12 bases had no gene match. CDR3 loop: CASSLAPTSGRAGQFF. CDR3 bases: TGTGCCAGCAGCTTAGCGCCGACTAGCGGACGGGCCGGGCAGTTCTTC.

The chain is built from TRBV7-3 and TRBJ2-7, with 8 bases fitting TRBD2. V shed 2 bases and J 3 bases; nucleotides not matched to a gene: 6. The length of the CDR3 is 15 residues. The germline V gene encodes CDR1 SGHTA and CDR2 FQGTGA. The CDR3 loop reads CASSLVEAGVYEQYF. The CDR3 DNA is TGTGCCAGCAGCTTAGTCGAAGCGGGAGTCTACGAGCAGTACTTC. The full variable domain, its missing parts supplied by reference TRBV7-3 and TRBJ2-7, is GAGVSQTPSNKVTEKGKYVELRCDPISGHTALYWYRQSLGQGPEFLIYFQGTGAADDSGLPNDRFFAVRPEGSVSTLKIQRTERGDSAVYLCASSLVEAGVYEQYFGPGTRLTVT.

The chain has TRBV29-1 and TRBJ2-3; 10 positions match TRBD2. V shed 7 bases, J shed 1 base, and the junction held 2 bases outside the gene matches. The CDR3 loop spans 13 amino acids. Germline V CDR1 and CDR2: SQVTM, ANQGSEA. The CDR3 nucleotides are TGCAGCGCCGGGACTAGCGGCACAGATACGCAGTATTTT. Amino acid sequence: CSAGTSGTDTQYF.

The chain uses TRBV11-1 and TRBJ2-3; TRBD1 agrees at 8 bases. After removal of 5 bases from V and 0 bases from J, the junction contained 4 bases not matched to a gene. This CDR3 comprises 15 residues. Germline assignment: CDR1 SGHAT and CDR2 FQDESV (reference sequence). Here the CDR3 DNA reads TGTGCCAGCAGCGAACGACAGGGGAGCACAGATACGCAGTATTTT. Translated, it gives CASSERQGSTDTQYF. Based on the CDR3 plus reference TRBV11-1 and TRBJ2-3, the full variable domain is EAEVAQSPRYKITEKSQAVAFWCDPISGHATLYWYRQILGQGPELLVQFQDESVVDDSQLPKDRFSAERLKGVDSTLKIQPAELGDSAMYLCASSERQGSTDTQYFGPGTRLTVL.